This TCR beta chain emerged from a study of blood T cell repertoires in COVID-19. Across the whole study: The samples span acute and convalescent COVID-19 from the United States, Italy and Spain.

The germline gives CDR1 SEHNR, CDR2 FQNEAQ (reference sequence). Losses at the gene ends were 5 bases for V and 1 base for J; bases not matched to a gene: 4. The CDR3 is 14 amino acids. As handled by the study authors: Reference gene primer amplification gave estimated nucleated cell counts. Measured with immunoSEQ multiplex PCR; TCRdb has only the in-frame clones, and not every one. V and J calls and clone size are as listed in that table; D and trimming were resolved from the DNA. Of under 110,000 clones listed, roughly nine tenths were seen once; the top ten hold 17%. The TCR sequence derives from a man between 50 and 59 years old with acute or convalescent COVID-19. This rearrangement joins TRBV7-9 to TRBJ2-7, with TRBD1 matching 8 bases. Material: peripheral blood. CDR3 nucleotide sequence: TGTGCCAGCAGCGGACAGGGAGCGTCCTACGAGCAGTACTTC. Encoded protein: CASSGQGASYEQYF.